The clone carrying this T cell receptor beta chain was counted ten times or more. TCRdb re-called the RT-PCR reads with MiXCR, one entry per CDR3 protein. The sample records more than 600,000 distinct CDR3 sequences, 11% to 15% being singletons. Sequencing used memory CD4+ T cells from blood. This TCR came from a female donor in good health, serving as a healthy control.

As DNA, the CDR3 is TGCAGTGCTAGACCCGGACAGGGAGCCCAGTACTTC. Its protein product is CSARPGQGAQYF. V gene TRBV20-1 combines with J gene TRBJ2-5; 8 bases match TRBD1. J gave up 9 bases and V 2 bases, and 5 bases lay outside the gene matches. CDR1 and CDR2 (germline): DFQATT, SNEGSKA (reference sequence). CDR3 length: 12 amino acids.